This T cell receptor beta chain was documented in a study of spatial heterogeneity in lung cancer. About the research overall: Sequences of the beta chain were consistently detected in greater numbers than alpha-chain sequences. The study observed each unique TCR and UMI combination more than ten times on average in raw reads.

This clonotype has a handful of counts. Its target is unknown. The CDR3 length is 13 residues. The germline V gene encodes CDR1 SGHTA and CDR2 FQGNSA. The junction had 4 bases not matched to a gene; V was cut back by 5 bases and J by 7 bases. Study-level results: Tumor mutation count correlated with how many alpha and beta TCRs expanded intratumorally. Ubiquitous and regional expanded TCR counts correlated with ubiquitous and regional nonsynonymous mutations, respectively.

The time point is: sample taken at primary tumor resection. No cell sorting; template was whole RNA from tumor, lung tissue or PBMC. Each CDR3 protein gets one entry after TCRdb re-called the 5' RACE reads with MiXCR. The data show about 3,000 distinct CDR3 sequences, with 25% to 30% seen just once and 10% to 11% held by the top ten. V and J are TRBV7-2 and TRBJ2-5; 10 bases align to TRBD1. This specimen consisted of lung tumor tissue, obtained at surgery. This sequence was found in a female donor with early-stage non-small cell lung cancer. The CDR3 DNA reads TGTGCCAGCAGCCAGGGACAGGGGTGGACCCAGTACTTC. Protein: CASSQGQGWTQYF.